This is a list of T cell receptor beta chains from one sample in a study of early T cells in non-severe SARS-CoV-2 infection. MiXCR, run by TCRdb on the 5' RACE reads, gives a single entry per CDR3 protein. This table holds tens of thousands of distinct CDR3 sequences, 7% to 10% found once. Sequenced sample: whole blood. These receptors were collected from an adult who was a healthcare worker with PCR-confirmed SARS-CoV-2 infection or an uninfected control (not recorded which). CDR3s include the opening cysteine and the closing phenylalanine or tryptophan. The D gene is left open where the match is weak. A clone size is listed for some rows: how often the clone was seen (once, few, many), or a class if it is expanded.

D gene: -; V gene: TRBV25-1; clone size: few; J gene: TRBJ2-7; CDR3 DNA: TGTGCCAGCAGTGAATTAGGGGGGGGAGCTGGCGGTTACGAGCAGTACTTC; CDR3 protein: CASSELGGGAGGYEQYF
D gene: -; V gene: TRBV27; clone size: many; J gene: TRBJ2-7; CDR3 DNA: TGTGCCAGCAGCATTTACGCAGACAGGCAACACGAGCAGTACTTC; CDR3 protein: CASSIYADRQHEQYF
D gene: -; V gene: TRBV5-1; clone size: many; J gene: TRBJ1-1; CDR3 DNA: TGCGCCAGCAGCTTCCTCATAACCACTGAAGCTTTCTTT; CDR3 protein: CASSFLITTEAFF
D gene: -; V gene: TRBV20-1; clone size: many; J gene: TRBJ1-3; CDR3 DNA: TGCAGTGCTCACTCAGCGGGGGGAATGGAAAACACCATATATTTT; CDR3 protein: CSAHSAGGMENTIYF
D gene: TRBD1; V gene: TRBV7-9; clone size: -; J gene: TRBJ2-7; CDR3 DNA: TGTGCCAGCAGCCAAACAACAGGGGCTCTCAACGAGCAGTACTTC; CDR3 protein: CASSQTTGALNEQYF
D gene: TRBD1; V gene: TRBV10-2; clone size: many; J gene: TRBJ1-5; CDR3 DNA: TGCGCCAGCAGTGAAGCATCAGGGGGCAGTCAGCCCCAGCATTTT; CDR3 protein: CASSEASGGSQPQHF
D gene: -; V gene: TRBV11-2; clone size: few; J gene: TRBJ2-2; CDR3 DNA: TGTGCCAGCAGCCCGCCTTCAGGGGCCGGGGAGCTGTTTTTT; CDR3 protein: CASSPPSGAGELFF
D gene: -; V gene: TRBV6-6; clone size: many; J gene: TRBJ2-5; CDR3 DNA: TGTGCCAGCAGTACCATTACCGGGGGCAAAGAGACCCAGTACTTC; CDR3 protein: CASSTITGGKETQYF
D gene: -; V gene: TRBV5-4; clone size: many; J gene: TRBJ1-1; CDR3 DNA: TGTGCCAGCAGCTTAGATTGGGGTGAAGCTTTCTTT; CDR3 protein: CASSLDWGEAFF
D gene: -; V gene: TRBV2; clone size: many; J gene: TRBJ1-2; CDR3 DNA: TGTGCCAGCACCCTAGGCGGGGGGCGCGGCTACACCTTC; CDR3 protein: CASTLGGGRGYTF
D gene: TRBD1; V gene: TRBV20-1; clone size: -; J gene: TRBJ1-1; CDR3 DNA: TGCAGTGCTAGAGTTACAGGGGACACTGAAGCTTTCTTT; CDR3 protein: CSARVTGDTEAFF
D gene: TRBD2; V gene: TRBV9; clone size: -; J gene: TRBJ2-1; CDR3 DNA: TGTGCCAGCAGCTCGACCGTGGGTGGTAGCGGGGGAAACAATGAGCAGTTCTTC; CDR3 protein: CASSSTVGGSGGNNEQFF
D gene: -; V gene: TRBV27; clone size: many; J gene: TRBJ2-5; CDR3 DNA: TGTGCCAGCAGTCCAGGGGTGGGGAGTGAGACCCAGTACTTC; CDR3 protein: CASSPGVGSETQYF
D gene: -; V gene: TRBV5-5; clone size: many; J gene: TRBJ2-2; CDR3 DNA: TGTGCCAGCAGCTTGGACGAGACTTACATACCCGGGGAGCTGTTTTTT; CDR3 protein: CASSLDETYIPGELFF
D gene: -; V gene: TRBV7-3; clone size: many; J gene: TRBJ1-1; CDR3 DNA: TGTGCCAGCAGCTTAGTCGGTTTCAACACTGAAGCTTTCTTT; CDR3 protein: CASSLVGFNTEAFF
D gene: TRBD2; V gene: TRBV7-3; clone size: few; J gene: TRBJ2-1; CDR3 DNA: TGTGCCAGCAGCTCAGCTAGCGGGCCCTACAATGAGCAGTTCTTC; CDR3 protein: CASSSASGPYNEQFF
D gene: -; V gene: TRBV29-1; clone size: -; J gene: TRBJ1-1; CDR3 DNA: TGCAGCGTTGAAGATAGAGCGAACACTGAAGCTTTCTTT; CDR3 protein: CSVEDRANTEAFF
D gene: -; V gene: TRBV18; clone size: -; J gene: TRBJ1-1; CDR3 DNA: TGTGCCAGCTCTGACAGCACTGAAGCTTTCTTT; CDR3 protein: CASSDSTEAFF
D gene: TRBD1; V gene: TRBV6-5; clone size: -; J gene: TRBJ1-2; CDR3 DNA: TGTGCCAGCAGCGCCGACAGGGCAGGTGGCTACACCTTC; CDR3 protein: CASSADRAGGYTF
D gene: -; V gene: TRBV5-4; clone size: many; J gene: TRBJ2-3; CDR3 DNA: TGTGCCTATAATTCTAGGGCTGGAACAGATACGCAGTATTTT; CDR3 protein: CAYNSRAGTDTQYF
D gene: -; V gene: TRBV20-1; clone size: many; J gene: TRBJ2-3; CDR3 DNA: TGCAGTGCTAGCCGGGTTCCTGGGGACACAGATACGCAGTATTTT; CDR3 protein: CSASRVPGDTDTQYF
D gene: -; V gene: TRBV11-1; clone size: few; J gene: TRBJ2-1; CDR3 DNA: TGTGCCAGCAGCCCCCGGGACGGCGGGTACAATGAGCAGTTCTTC; CDR3 protein: CASSPRDGGYNEQFF
D gene: TRBD1; V gene: TRBV6-1; clone size: many; J gene: TRBJ2-1; CDR3 DNA: TGTGCCAGCAGGGAGGACAGGGAATCCTACAATGAGCAGTTCTTC; CDR3 protein: CASREDRESYNEQFF
D gene: -; V gene: TRBV6-1; clone size: many; J gene: TRBJ2-5; CDR3 DNA: TGTGCCAGCAGGTATAGGGGCCAGGAGACCCAGTACTTC; CDR3 protein: CASRYRGQETQYF
D gene: TRBD2; V gene: TRBV12-3/TRBV12-4; clone size: -; J gene: TRBJ2-1; CDR3 DNA: TGTGCCAGTAATAGCGGGAGGAATGAGCAGTTCTTC; CDR3 protein: CASNSGRNEQFF
D gene: -; V gene: TRBV11-2; clone size: many; J gene: TRBJ2-1; CDR3 DNA: TGTGCCAGCAGCCCGAACCGGGCCCGAGGAAATGAGCAGTTCTTC; CDR3 protein: CASSPNRARGNEQFF
D gene: -; V gene: TRBV5-4; clone size: few; J gene: TRBJ2-2; CDR3 DNA: TGTGCCAGCAGCGCTCCCCCGGATATTAGCGCAGACACCGGGGAGCTGTTTTTT; CDR3 protein: CASSAPPDISADTGELFF
D gene: TRBD2; V gene: TRBV20-1; clone size: many; J gene: TRBJ2-1; CDR3 DNA: TGCAGTGCTGTAATGGGACTAGCGGGAACCCATGAGCAGTTCTTC; CDR3 protein: CSAVMGLAGTHEQFF
D gene: TRBD2; V gene: TRBV6-6; clone size: many; J gene: TRBJ2-3; CDR3 DNA: TGTGCCAGCAGTTACACGACTAGCGGGGGGGCAGATACGCAGTATTTT; CDR3 protein: CASSYTTSGGADTQYF